These T cell receptor beta chains were read from a single sample in a study of blood T cells in healthy people across ages. Using its own MiXCR run on the 5' RACE reads, TCRdb lists one record per CDR3 protein. The sample carries around 940,000 distinct CDR3 sequences, just over 50% recorded once. Specimen: blood. These receptors were taken from a woman aged 55-70 years in good health. The CDR3 runs from the conserved cysteine through the conserved F or W. A D gene is named only where the DNA matches it firmly. A clone size is listed for some rows: how often the clone was seen (once, few, many), or a class if it is expanded.

clone size	J gene	V gene	CDR3 length	D gene	CDR3 protein	CDR3 DNA
-	TRBJ2-1	TRBV6-2/TRBV6-3	17	TRBD2	CASSFPRGGLVVYEQFF	TGTGCCAGCAGTTTCCCCCGAGGGGGACTAGTTGTCTATGAGCAGTTCTTC
-	TRBJ2-1	TRBV28	15	-	CASSFVRWSYNEQFF	TGTGCCAGCAGTTTCGTGAGGTGGTCCTACAATGAGCAGTTCTTC
-	TRBJ2-5	TRBV28	16	TRBD1	CASSWTGGPSQETQYF	TGTGCCAGCAGTTGGACAGGGGGCCCCTCTCAAGAGACCCAGTACTTC
-	TRBJ2-7	TRBV27	17	TRBD1	CASSSPISGQGGLEQYF	TGTGCCAGCAGTTCACCTATATCGGGACAGGGGGGTTTGGAGCAGTACTTC
-	TRBJ2-3	TRBV13	17	TRBD1	CASSNYGTGDSTDTQYF	TGTGCCAGCAGCAACTACGGGACAGGGGACAGCACAGATACGCAGTATTTT
-	TRBJ2-7	TRBV6-6	15	TRBD2	CASTLAHSSGNEQYF	TGTGCCAGCACACTAGCGCATAGTTCGGGCAATGAGCAGTACTTC
-	TRBJ2-7	TRBV6-5	15	-	CASSQPSSEVYEQYF	TGTGCCAGCAGCCAGCCCAGTAGCGAGGTCTACGAGCAGTACTTC
-	TRBJ2-1	TRBV15	19	TRBD2	CATSREGLAGAVVNNEQFF	TGTGCCACCAGCAGAGAGGGACTAGCGGGAGCTGTGGTTAACAATGAGCAGTTCTTC
-	TRBJ2-3	TRBV5-1	21	TRBD2	CASSGMRELAGLPRAADTQYF	TGCGCCAGCAGCGGTATGAGGGAACTAGCGGGACTCCCCCGGGCGGCAGATACGCAGTATTTT
-	TRBJ1-2	TRBV7-8	13	-	CASSVGTDSGYTF	TGTGCCAGCAGCGTAGGAACCGACAGCGGCTACACCTTC
-	TRBJ1-2	TRBV21-1	12	-	CASASPVLGYTF	TGTGCCAGCGCAAGCCCCGTTCTTGGCTACACCTTC
-	TRBJ2-7	TRBV7-6	12	-	CASSGLNYEQYF	TGTGCCAGCAGCGGTCTCAACTACGAGCAGTACTTC
-	TRBJ2-7	TRBV27	14	TRBD2	CASSRSRGAYEQYF	TGTGCCAGCAGCCGGTCGCGGGGGGCCTACGAGCAGTACTTC
-	TRBJ2-5	TRBV3-1	15	-	CASSPLGTRQETQYF	TGTGCCAGCAGCCCTCTCGGGACCAGACAAGAGACCCAGTACTTC
-	TRBJ2-5	TRBV9	16	TRBD2	CASSPTSGSVYETQYF	TGTGCCAGCAGCCCCACTAGCGGGAGTGTGTATGAGACCCAGTACTTC
-	TRBJ2-7	TRBV18	18	TRBD2	CASSLRTSGRTIYNEQYF	TGTGCCAGCTCACTCCGGACTAGCGGGAGAACCATCTACAATGAGCAGTACTTC
-	TRBJ2-1	TRBV3-1	13	-	CASSQARLWEQFF	TGTGCCAGCAGCCAAGCAAGGCTCTGGGAGCAGTTCTTC
-	TRBJ2-5	TRBV7-2	15	-	CASSWDLAGFGTQYF	TGTGCCAGCAGCTGGGACTTGGCAGGGTTCGGGACCCAGTACTTC
-	TRBJ2-3	TRBV18	12	-	CASSTSPPTQYF	TGTGCCAGCTCCACCAGCCCGCCTACGCAGTATTTT
-	TRBJ2-7	TRBV10-1	14	TRBD1	CASFPGQSQYEQYF	TGCGCCAGCTTTCCGGGACAGTCTCAATACGAGCAGTACTTC
-	TRBJ2-5	TRBV4-1	15	TRBD2	CASSHGLAVQETQYF	TGCGCCAGCAGCCATGGACTAGCAGTCCAAGAGACCCAGTACTTC
many	TRBJ2-5	TRBV12-3/TRBV12-4	16	TRBD2	CASSGLAWGVQETQYF	TGTGCCAGCAGTGGACTAGCGTGGGGAGTACAAGAGACCCAGTACTTC
-	TRBJ1-1	TRBV20-1	14	-	CSASPIDMNTEAFF	TGCAGTGCTTCCCCGATTGACATGAACACTGAAGCTTTCTTT
once	TRBJ2-1	TRBV7-8	19	TRBD2	CASSLAGLAGGWSYNEQFF	TGTGCCAGCAGCTTAGCGGGACTAGCGGGAGGGTGGTCCTACAATGAGCAGTTCTTC
few	TRBJ1-5	TRBV12-3/TRBV12-4	15	TRBD1	CASSPRDRGNQPQHF	TGTGCCAGCAGTCCAAGGGACAGGGGTAATCAGCCCCAGCATTTT
-	TRBJ1-5	TRBV7-2	16	TRBD1	CASSYTTGQGHQPQHF	TGTGCCAGCAGCTACACTACCGGACAGGGACATCAGCCCCAGCATTTT
-	TRBJ2-3	TRBV11-2	21	TRBD2	CASSLTNPGTSGRARLDTQYF	TGTGCCAGCAGCTTAACTAACCCCGGGACTAGCGGGAGGGCAAGGTTAGATACGCAGTATTTT